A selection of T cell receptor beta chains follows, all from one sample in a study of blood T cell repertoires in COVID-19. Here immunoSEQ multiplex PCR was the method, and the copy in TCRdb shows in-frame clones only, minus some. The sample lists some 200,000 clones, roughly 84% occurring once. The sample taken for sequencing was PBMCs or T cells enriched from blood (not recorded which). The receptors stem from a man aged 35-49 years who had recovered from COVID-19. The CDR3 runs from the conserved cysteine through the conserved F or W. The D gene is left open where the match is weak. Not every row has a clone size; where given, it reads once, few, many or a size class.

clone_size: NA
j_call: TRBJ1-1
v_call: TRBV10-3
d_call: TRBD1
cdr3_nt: TGTGCCATCAGTGAGATCAGGGACAGGGGGAACACTGAAGCTTTCTTT
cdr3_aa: CAISEIRDRGNTEAFF

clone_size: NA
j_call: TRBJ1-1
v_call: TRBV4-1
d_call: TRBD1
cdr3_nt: TGCGCCAGCAGCCAAGCCGGGACAGGGGTTAGTAAGGCCACTGAAGCTTTCTTT
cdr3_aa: CASSQAGTGVSKATEAFF

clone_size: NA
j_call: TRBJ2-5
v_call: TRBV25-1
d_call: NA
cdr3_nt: TGTGCCAGCAGTATAGACAGGCAAGAGACCCAGTACTTC
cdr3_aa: CASSIDRQETQYF

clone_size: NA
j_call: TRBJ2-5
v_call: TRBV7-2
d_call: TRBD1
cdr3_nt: TGTGCCAGCAGCTTCGACAGGGGCGGTGGGGAGACCCAGTACTTC
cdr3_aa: CASSFDRGGGETQYF

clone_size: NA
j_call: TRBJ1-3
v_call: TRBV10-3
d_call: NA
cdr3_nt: TGTGCCATCAGTGAGTTGTTCTCCGGAAACACCATATATTTT
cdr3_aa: CAISELFSGNTIYF

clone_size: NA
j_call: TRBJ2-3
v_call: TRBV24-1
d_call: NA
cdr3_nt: TGTGCCACCAGTGATTTCAGGGCAGATACGCAGTATTTT
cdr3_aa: CATSDFRADTQYF

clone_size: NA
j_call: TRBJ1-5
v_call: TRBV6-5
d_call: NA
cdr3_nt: TGTGCCAGCCGCGGGGGGTATAGCAATCAGCCCCAGCATTTT
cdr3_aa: CASRGGYSNQPQHF

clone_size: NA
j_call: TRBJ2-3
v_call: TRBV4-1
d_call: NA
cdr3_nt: TGCGCCAGCAGCCTCACCCAGGGTACGCAGTATTTT
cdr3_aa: CASSLTQGTQYF

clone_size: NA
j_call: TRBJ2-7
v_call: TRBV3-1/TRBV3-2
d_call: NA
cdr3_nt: TGTGCCAGCAGCCACCCCGGGACTGGTGGAATAAAGTACTTC
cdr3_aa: CASSHPGTGGIKYF

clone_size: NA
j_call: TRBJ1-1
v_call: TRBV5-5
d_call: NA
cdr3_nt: TGTGCCAGCATCCTGATCGGTGGAGGTGAAGCTTTCTTT
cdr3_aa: CASILIGGGEAFF

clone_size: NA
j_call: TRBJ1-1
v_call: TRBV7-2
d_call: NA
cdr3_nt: TGTGCCAGCAGCCCCATACAGATGAACACTGAAGCTTTCTTT
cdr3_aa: CASSPIQMNTEAFF

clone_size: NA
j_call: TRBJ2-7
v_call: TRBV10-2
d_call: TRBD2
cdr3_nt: TGCGCCAGCAGCCTGACTAGCGGGGGCCCAAACTCCTACGAGCAGTACTTC
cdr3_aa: CASSLTSGGPNSYEQYF

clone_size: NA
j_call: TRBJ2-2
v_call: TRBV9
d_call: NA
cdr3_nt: TGTGCCAGCAGCCCCCCCACCGGGAACACCGGGGAGCTGTTTTTT
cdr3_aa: CASSPPTGNTGELFF

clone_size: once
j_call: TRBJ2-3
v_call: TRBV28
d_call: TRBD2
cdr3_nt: TGTGCCAGCAGCTCCCCTCAGCGGGGGGGCCGCGGAGATACGCAGTATTTT
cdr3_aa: CASSSPQRGGRGDTQYF

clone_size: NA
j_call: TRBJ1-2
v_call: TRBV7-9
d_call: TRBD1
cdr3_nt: TGTGCCAGCAGCTTCCCCGGGACAGGAGACTATGGCTACACCTTC
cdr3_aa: CASSFPGTGDYGYTF

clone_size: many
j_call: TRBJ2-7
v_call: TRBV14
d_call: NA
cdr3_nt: TGTGCCAGCAGCCTTCTCGGGGTGGTCTACGAGCAGTACTTC
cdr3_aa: CASSLLGVVYEQYF

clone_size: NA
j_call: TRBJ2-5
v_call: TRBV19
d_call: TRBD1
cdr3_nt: TGTGCCAGTAGTATAAAATGGACAGGGACGTACCAAGAGACCCAGTACTTC
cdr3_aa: CASSIKWTGTYQETQYF

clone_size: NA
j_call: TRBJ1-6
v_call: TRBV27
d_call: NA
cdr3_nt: TGTGCCAGCAGTTTACGCCATGGCCCCCCAGGGCAGACATTTTCCTATAATTCACCCCTCCACTTT
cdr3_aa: CASSLRHGPPGQTFSYNSPLHF

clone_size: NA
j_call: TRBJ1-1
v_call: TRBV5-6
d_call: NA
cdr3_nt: TGTGCCAGCAGCTCATTTACGCCACAGGGAAGGGGGAGCACTGAAGCTTTCTTT
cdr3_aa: CASSSFTPQGRGSTEAFF

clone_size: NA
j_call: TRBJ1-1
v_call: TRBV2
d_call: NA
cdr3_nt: TGTGCCAGCAGTGGAGACAGCGCACTGAACACTGAAGCTTTCTTT
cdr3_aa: CASSGDSALNTEAFF

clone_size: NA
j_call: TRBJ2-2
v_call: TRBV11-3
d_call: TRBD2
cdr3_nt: TGTGCCAGCAGCCCCGGACGATTTAGCGGGGGGAACACCGGGGAGCTGTTTTTT
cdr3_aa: CASSPGRFSGGNTGELFF

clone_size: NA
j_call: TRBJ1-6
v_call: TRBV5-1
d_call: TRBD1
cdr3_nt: TGCGCCAGCAGCGTAACTACACCATACCCCGGGACAGGACTTTATAATTCACCCCTCCACTTT
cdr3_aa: CASSVTTPYPGTGLYNSPLHF

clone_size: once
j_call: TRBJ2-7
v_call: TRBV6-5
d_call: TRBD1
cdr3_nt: TGTGCCAGCAGAGCGACAGGGAAAAGCTCCTACGAGCAGTACTTC
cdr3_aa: CASRATGKSSYEQYF

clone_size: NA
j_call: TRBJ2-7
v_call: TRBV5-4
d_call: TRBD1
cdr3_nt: TGTGCCAGCAGTTGGACAGGGGGCGTAGGGGAGCAGTACTTC
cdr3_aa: CASSWTGGVGEQYF

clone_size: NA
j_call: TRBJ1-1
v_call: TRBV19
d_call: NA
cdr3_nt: TGTGCCAGTAGTATAGGGGCCACCACTGAAGCTTTCTTT
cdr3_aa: CASSIGATTEAFF

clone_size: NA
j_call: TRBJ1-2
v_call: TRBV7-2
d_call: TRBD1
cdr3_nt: TGTGCCAGCAGCTCACAGGGGGCCCACTATGGCTACACCTTC
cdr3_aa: CASSSQGAHYGYTF

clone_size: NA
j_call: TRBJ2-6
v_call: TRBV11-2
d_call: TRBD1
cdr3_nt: TGTGCCAGCAGCTTTTGGACAGGCTTTGGGGGTGGGGCCAACGTCCTGACTTTC
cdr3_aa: CASSFWTGFGGGANVLTF

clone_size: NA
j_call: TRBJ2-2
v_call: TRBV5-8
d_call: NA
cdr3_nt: TGTGCCAGCAGCTTGCGGGGGGCCAACACCGGGGAGCTGTTTTTT
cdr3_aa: CASSLRGANTGELFF

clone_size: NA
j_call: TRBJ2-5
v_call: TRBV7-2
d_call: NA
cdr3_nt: TGTGCCAGCAGCTTTGTCCCTTTTGGGCGTAGGGGGGAGACCCAGTACTTC
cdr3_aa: CASSFVPFGRRGETQYF

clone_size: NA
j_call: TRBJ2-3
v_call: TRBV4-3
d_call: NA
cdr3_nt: TGCGCCAGCAGCTTGGAGGCTATGGGGGGTTCTAGCACAGATACGCAGTATTTT
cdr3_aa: CASSLEAMGGSSTDTQYF

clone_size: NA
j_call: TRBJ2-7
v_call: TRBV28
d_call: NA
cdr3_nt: TGTGCCAGCAGTCGCGATGACAGGAGCTCCTACGAGCAGTACTTC
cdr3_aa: CASSRDDRSSYEQYF

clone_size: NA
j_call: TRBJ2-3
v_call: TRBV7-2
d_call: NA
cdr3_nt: TGTGCCAGCAGCTTTAGAGCGAGCACAGATACGCAGTATTTT
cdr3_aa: CASSFRASTDTQYF

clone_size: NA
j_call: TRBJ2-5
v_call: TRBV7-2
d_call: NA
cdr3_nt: TGTGCCAGCAGCCCAGGGGGGCGCCAAGAGACCCAGTACTTC
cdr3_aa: CASSPGGRQETQYF

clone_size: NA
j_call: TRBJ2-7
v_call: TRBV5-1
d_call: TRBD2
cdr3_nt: TGCGCCAGCAGCGGTAGGGCTAGCGGGGACTACGAGCAGTACTTC
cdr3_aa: CASSGRASGDYEQYF

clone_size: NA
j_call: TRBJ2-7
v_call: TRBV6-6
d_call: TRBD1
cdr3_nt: TGTGCCAGCAGCATACGGGACAGGTCCCCCGAGCAGTACTTC
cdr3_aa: CASSIRDRSPEQYF

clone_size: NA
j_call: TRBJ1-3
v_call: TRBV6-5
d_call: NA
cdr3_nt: TGTGCCAGCACCCGAGGCGGGAGAGGAAACACCATATATTTT
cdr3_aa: CASTRGGRGNTIYF

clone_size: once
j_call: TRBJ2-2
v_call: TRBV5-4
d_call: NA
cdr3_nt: TGTGCCAGCAGCTCCACGGCACAGCTGAACACCGGGGAGCTGTTTTTT
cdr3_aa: CASSSTAQLNTGELFF

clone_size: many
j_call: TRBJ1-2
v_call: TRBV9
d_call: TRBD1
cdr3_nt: TGTGCCAGCAGCTTGAGACAGGGTTCCGGGAACTATGGCTACACCTTC
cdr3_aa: CASSLRQGSGNYGYTF

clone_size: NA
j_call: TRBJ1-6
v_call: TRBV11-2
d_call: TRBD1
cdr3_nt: TGTGCCAGCACCCCGGGACAGTTTAATTCACCCCTCCACTTT
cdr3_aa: CASTPGQFNSPLHF

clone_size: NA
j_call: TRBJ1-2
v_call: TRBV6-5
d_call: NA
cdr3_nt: TGTGCCAGCAGTTCACCAGACAGGTTGGGTGCAACTGGCTACACCTTC
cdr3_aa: CASSSPDRLGATGYTF

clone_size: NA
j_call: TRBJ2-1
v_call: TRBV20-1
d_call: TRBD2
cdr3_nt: TGCAGTGCTAGTGGACTAGCGGGGGGGCCGTCCTACAATGAGCAGTTCTTC
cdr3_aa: CSASGLAGGPSYNEQFF

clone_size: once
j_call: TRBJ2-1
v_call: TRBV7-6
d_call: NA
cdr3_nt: TGTGCCAGCAGCTTATACGTTTCACCGGCGGATGAGCAGTTCTTC
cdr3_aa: CASSLYVSPADEQFF

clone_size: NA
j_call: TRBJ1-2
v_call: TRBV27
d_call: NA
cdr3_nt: TGTGCCAGCAGTTCCCTGGCGGCCCCGGGCTATGGCTACACCTTC
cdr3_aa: CASSSLAAPGYGYTF

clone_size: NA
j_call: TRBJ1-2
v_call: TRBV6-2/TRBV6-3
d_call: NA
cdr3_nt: TGTGCCAGCAGTTTCGGACAAACTAACTATGGCTACACCTTC
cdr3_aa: CASSFGQTNYGYTF

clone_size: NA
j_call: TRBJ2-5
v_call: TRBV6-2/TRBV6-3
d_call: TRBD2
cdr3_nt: TGTGCCAGCAGCCGTAGCGGGAGGGGGGAGACCCAGTACTTC
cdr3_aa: CASSRSGRGETQYF

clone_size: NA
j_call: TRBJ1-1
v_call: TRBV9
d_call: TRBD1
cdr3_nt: TGTGCCAGCAGCTCCTCGACAGGGGGCACTGAAGCTTTCTTT
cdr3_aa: CASSSSTGGTEAFF

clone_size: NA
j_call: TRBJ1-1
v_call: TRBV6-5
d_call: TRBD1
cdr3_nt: TGTGCCAGCAGGGGGACAGGGGGAAAAGCTTTCTTT
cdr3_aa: CASRGTGGKAFF

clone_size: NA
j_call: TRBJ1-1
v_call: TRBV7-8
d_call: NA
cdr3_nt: TGTGCCAGCAGCTTAGGGCAGTTCTTGAACACTGAAGCTTTCTTT
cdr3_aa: CASSLGQFLNTEAFF

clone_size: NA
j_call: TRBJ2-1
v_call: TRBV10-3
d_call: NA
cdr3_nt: TGTGCCATCAGTGACAGCTACAATGAGCAGTTCTTC
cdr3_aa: CAISDSYNEQFF

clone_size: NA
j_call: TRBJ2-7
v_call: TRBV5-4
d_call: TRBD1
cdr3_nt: TGTGCCAGCAGCTTGGGACAGGGGGCATCCTACGAGCAGTACTTC
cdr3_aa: CASSLGQGASYEQYF

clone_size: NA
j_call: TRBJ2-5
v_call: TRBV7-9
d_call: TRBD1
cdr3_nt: TGTGCCAGCAGCCCGCGCCTTGGACAGGGAAGAGAGACCCAGTACTTC
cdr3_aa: CASSPRLGQGRETQYF

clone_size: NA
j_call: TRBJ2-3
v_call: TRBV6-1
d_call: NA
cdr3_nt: TGTGCCAGCAGTGAAAGGGGGGGGACGACAGATACGCAGTATTTT
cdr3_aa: CASSERGGTTDTQYF

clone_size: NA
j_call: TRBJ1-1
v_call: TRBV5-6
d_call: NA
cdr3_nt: TGTGCCAGCAGCCCTAGGGGTGGGCTTTCTACTGAAGCTTTCTTT
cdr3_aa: CASSPRGGLSTEAFF